What follows are 23 T cell receptor beta chains derived from one specimen sequenced in a study of blood T cell repertoires in COVID-19 (dated by TCRdb to 2018 to 2020). Receptors were amplified or captured by the immunoSEQ multiplex PCR assay. The table was pulled from immuneACCESS by TCRdb, which kept in-frame rearrangements only. Such tables lose some clones; where checked, under half of the loss comes from unresolved V genes, and the rest has no known cause. The sample yields tens of thousands of clones; 75% to 85% were counted once. Under 25% of the sample belongs to the ten largest clones. The sequencing sample was made of peripheral blood. These receptors came from an elderly woman with acute or convalescent COVID-19.

The chain couples TRBV5-5 to TRBJ1-5; no clear D gene. The germline V gene has CDR1 SGHKS and CDR2 YYEKEE (reference sequence). The CDR3 runs to 13 residues. The V end lost 0 bases, the J end lost 10 bases, and 11 bases lay between the germline ends. The CDR3, as DNA: TGTGCCAGCAGCTTGGTGCCTTCGGGACCCCAGCATTTT. Its translation is CASSLVPSGPQHF. Full variable domain (remainder filled in from reference TRBV5-5 and TRBJ1-5): DAGVTQSPTHLIKTRGQQVTLRCSPISGHKSVSWYQQVLGQGPQFIFQYYEKEERGRGNFPDRFSARQFPNYSSELNVNALLLGDSALYLCASSLVPSGPQHFGDGTRLSIL.

The V and J genes are TRBV24-1 and TRBJ2-5, with 10 positions matching TRBD1. The CDR3 is 16 amino acids. Germline-derived CDR1 and CDR2 are KGHDR and SFDVKD. After removal of 2 bases from V and 2 bases from J, the junction contained 4 bases not matched to a gene. CDR3 in DNA: TGTGCCACCAGTGATTCCCGGACAGGGGGACAAGAGACCCAGTACTTC. Translated, it gives CATSDSRTGGQETQYF.

A single count supports this clone. V and J are TRBV7-7 and TRBJ2-7, with D tentatively TRBD1 (6 bases). The CDR3 has 13 residues. Trimming took 1 base from V and 6 from J, leaving 10 bases between them. Per germline, CDR1 SSHAT and CDR2 FNYEAQ (reference sequence). This CDR3 is CASSLEGQTEQYF. CDR3 DNA sequence: TGTGCCAGCAGCTTAGAAGGACAGACCGAGCAGTACTTC. Supplemented by reference TRBV7-7 and TRBJ2-7, the full variable domain reads GAGVSQSPRYKVTKRGQDVTLRCDPISSHATLYWYQQALGQGPEFLTYFNYEAQPDKSGLPSDRFSAERPEGSISTLTIQRTEQRDSAMYRCASSLEGQTEQYFGPGTRLTVT.

The V gene is TRBV5-5, the J gene TRBJ2-6, with no clear D. The CDR3 contains 17 residues. V was shortened by 2 bases and J by 2 bases, with 14 bases between the two germline ends. The germline V gene has CDR1 SGHKS and CDR2 YYEKEE (reference sequence). CDR3 protein: CASSLQISRTGANVLTF. DNA for the CDR3: TGTGCCAGCAGCTTACAGATCAGCCGAACTGGGGCCAACGTCCTGACTTTC.

This clone has only a few counts. The chain links TRBV21-1 to TRBJ1-2; TRBD1 was called by the table and not checked on the DNA. TRBV21-1 is designated a pseudogene. The CDR3 consists of 13 residues. CDR3 amino acids: CASSNRGQNGYTF. CDR3 in DNA: TGTGCCAGCAGCAATAGGGGGCAGAATGGCTACACCTTC.

J is TRBJ1-1 and V is TRBV11-2; D uncertain. The CDR3 covers 14 residues. Germline V gene data show CDR1 as SGHAT and CDR2 as FQNNGV. Trimming took off 2 bases at V and 1 base at J, with 8 bases between the two ends. The DNA for the CDR3 is TGTGCCAGCAGCTTACAAGCGAGGAACACTGAAGCTTTCTTT. Its protein product is CASSLQARNTEAFF.

The chain couples TRBV7-8 to TRBJ1-1, with TRBD1 identical over 7 bases. The CDR3 is made up of 14 amino acids. In germline, CDR1 is SGHVS, CDR2 FQNEAQ. V dropped 5 bases and J dropped 7; count of bases not matched to a gene: 10. The CDR3 coding sequence is TGTGCCAGCAGCCGAGCAGGGGGGGAAAGTGAAGCTTTCTTT. This codes for CASSRAGGESEAFF.

The rearrangement links TRBV7-2 to TRBJ2-7; no clear D. V was trimmed by 1 base and J by 3 bases, leaving 16 bases between them. From germline, CDR1 is SGHTA and CDR2 FQGNSA. The CDR3 totals 16 residues. The CDR3 sequence: CASSLVGGANYYEQYF. The DNA for the CDR3 is TGTGCCAGCAGCTTAGTCGGCGGAGCCAATTACTACGAGCAGTACTTC.

V is TRBV18 and J is TRBJ2-3; 9 bases are a match to TRBD1. The CDR3 totals 15 residues. The germline V gene has CDR1 KGHSH and CDR2 LQKENI. With V trimmed by 4 bases and J by 2 bases, 4 bases remained unmatched. As DNA, the CDR3 is TGTGCCAGCTCACAGGGGACAGGGATCACAGATACGCAGTATTTT. Translation gives CASSQGTGITDTQYF.

The V call is TRBV3-1 (or the pseudogene TRBV3-2), the J call TRBJ2-5; D might be TRBD2 (5 bases). The length of the CDR3 is 14 residues. Looked up from germline, CDR1 is LGHDT and CDR2 is YNNKEL (reference sequence). Trimming took 2 bases from V and 4 from J, leaving 11 bases between them. The chain's CDR3 is CASSQISRGETQYF. The CDR3 nucleotides read TGTGCCAGCAGCCAAATTAGCCGGGGAGAGACCCAGTACTTC.

The rearrangement links TRBV7-7 to TRBJ2-5, with unresolved D. Deletions cut 2 bases from V and 4 bases from J, with 11 bases between. The germline CDR1 and CDR2 sequences are SSHAT and FNYEAQ (reference sequence). The CDR3 runs to 14 residues. The CDR3 reads CASSLSGRRETQYF. The DNA for the CDR3 is TGTGCCAGCAGCTTAAGTGGTAGAAGAGAGACCCAGTACTTC.

The V gene is TRBV4-2, the J gene TRBJ2-7, with 7 bases that match TRBD2. Germline CDR1 LGHNA, CDR2 YNFKEQ. Trimming at V came to 1 base and at J to 1 base, leaving 1 base not matched to a gene. The CDR3 length is 14 residues. DNA of the CDR3: TGTGCCAGCAGCCAAGGACTAGCTTCCTACGAGCAGTACTTC. Protein sequence: CASSQGLASYEQYF.

The chain links TRBV25-1 to TRBJ2-1; TRBD2 aligns across 9 bases. Germline V gene data show CDR1 as MGHDK and CDR2 as SYGVNS. CDR3 size: 15 residues. V trimming: 4 bases; J trimming: 4 bases; junction bases outside the gene matches: 5. The CDR3 here is CASSVTSGTYNEQFF. The CDR3 region has the DNA TGTGCCAGCAGTGTGACTAGCGGTACGTACAATGAGCAGTTCTTC.

The chain uses TRBV4-1 and TRBJ2-1, with 11 bases lining up with TRBD1. J gave up 7 bases and V 4 bases, and 6 bases lay outside the gene matches. This CDR3 is built from 15 residues. Germline V gene sequence: CDR1 MGHRA, CDR2 YSYEKL. The CDR3 here is CASSRGQGAWNEQFF. Written as DNA, the CDR3 is TGCGCCAGCAGCCGAGGACAGGGGGCTTGGAATGAGCAGTTCTTC.

The chain employs TRBV27 and TRBJ2-1; 8 bases line up with TRBD1. V was clipped by 8 bases and J by 2 bases; unmatched bases: 5. This CDR3 comprises 14 residues. The germline V gene has CDR1 MNHEY and CDR2 SMNVEV (reference sequence). The DNA of the CDR3 is TGTGCCAGCCGGACAGGGCTCACCTACAATGAGCAGTTCTTC. Amino acids: CASRTGLTYNEQFF.

This clone was seen at least ten times. J is TRBJ2-3 and V is TRBV7-8; no clear D gene. Germline-derived CDR1 and CDR2 are SGHVS and FQNEAQ. The CDR3 runs to 16 residues. Trimming stripped 1 base from V and 1 base from J, with 12 bases between. The CDR3 sequence is CASSLGPGVGTDTQYF. CDR3 DNA sequence: TGTGCCAGCAGCTTAGGCCCAGGCGTTGGCACAGATACGCAGTATTTT.

This clone turned up a few times. The chain uses TRBV6-6 and TRBJ1-5; 7 nucleotides line up with TRBD1. The CDR3 covers 15 residues. V trimming: 0 bases; J trimming: 2 bases; junction bases outside the gene matches: 1. The germline V gene has CDR1 MNHNY and CDR2 SVGAGI (reference sequence). As DNA, the CDR3 is TGTGCCAGCAGTTACTCCACAGGGGGCAATCAGCCCCAGCATTTT. Protein product: CASSYSTGGNQPQHF.

V and J are TRBV10-1 and TRBJ2-1; 9 bases are a match to TRBD2. V shed 3 bases and J 7 bases; nucleotides not matched to a gene: 4. CDR3 length equals 14 residues. Germline-derived CDR1 and CDR2 are WNHNN and SYGVQD (reference sequence). The DNA for the CDR3 is TGCGCCAGCAGTGATAGCGGGGGAGTGAATGAGCAGTTCTTC. It translates to CASSDSGGVNEQFF.

This clone was picked up a small number of times. The chain couples TRBV5-1 to TRBJ1-1; D remains unclear. Germline V gene data show CDR1 as SGHRS and CDR2 as YFSETQ. This CDR3 contains 13 residues. The V end was cut by 0 bases, the J end by 1 base, with 4 bases between. CDR3 protein: CASSLDTNTEAFF. DNA of the CDR3: TGCGCCAGCAGCTTGGACACGAACACTGAAGCTTTCTTT.

The V gene is TRBV18, the J gene TRBJ2-7; possible D gene TRBD2, 5 bases. Germline assignment: CDR1 KGHSH and CDR2 LQKENI. The CDR3 length is 18 residues. With 1 base removed from V and 1 base from J, the gap between germline ends came to 20 bases. The CDR3: CASSPRQAAVSLSYEQYF. CDR3 DNA: TGTGCCAGCTCACCACGTCAAGCGGCGGTCAGCCTTTCCTACGAGCAGTACTTC.

This chain connects TRBV25-1 to TRBJ1-1; 8 bases are a match to TRBD1. This CDR3 contains 14 residues. Germline assignment: CDR1 MGHDK and CDR2 SYGVNS. After removal of 6 bases from V and 4 bases from J, the junction contained 7 bases not matched to a gene. The CDR3 bases are TGTGCCAGCAGCGGACAGGGTTTCGCCACTGAAGCTTTCTTT. This gives the protein CASSGQGFATEAFF. Complete variable domain (other parts from reference TRBV25-1 and TRBJ1-1): EADIYQTPRYLVIGTGKKITLECSQTMGHDKMYWYQQDPGMELHLIHYSYGVNSTEKGDLSSESTVSRIRTEHFPLTLESARPSHTSQYLCASSGQGFATEAFFGQGTRLTVV.

The gene calls are TRBV5-1 and TRBJ2-2; the D gene is possibly TRBD2 (6 bases). V was cut by 4 bases and J by 1 base, with 14 bases left in between. Germline assignment: CDR1 SGHRS and CDR2 YFSETQ. This CDR3 is built from 16 residues. The CDR3 DNA reads TGCGCCAGCAGCGGGGGGAGCGGATTGAACACCGGGGAGCTGTTTTTT. This gives the protein CASSGGSGLNTGELFF. The full variable domain, its missing parts supplied by reference TRBV5-1 and TRBJ2-2, is KAGVTQTPRYLIKTRGQQVTLSCSPISGHRSVSWYQQTPGQGLQFLFEYFSETQRNKGNFPGRFSGRQFSNSRSEMNVSTLELGDSALYLCASSGGSGLNTGELFFGEGSRLTVL.

This clone was recorded many times. The chain carries TRBV11-2 and TRBJ2-3; D may be TRBD2 (6 bases). Germline loops: CDR1 SGHAT, CDR2 FQNNGV. Trimming took off 5 bases at V and 0 bases at J, with 12 bases between the two ends. This CDR3 region has 15 residues. This chain's CDR3 is CASSPGLVSTDTQYF. DNA for the CDR3: TGTGCCAGCAGCCCGGGACTTGTTAGCACAGATACGCAGTATTTT.